The 10 T cell receptor beta chains presented below share a single source sample, sequenced in a study of type 1 and type 2 diabetes patients (dated by TCRdb to the mid-2010s). The instrument was an Illumina MiSeq. For TCRbeta CDR3 amplification, the template was genomic DNA taken from the sorted T cell subsets. The TCRbeta CDR3 region was amplified by multiplex PCR using 30 forward and 13 reverse primers. Clones were called with MiXCR by TCRdb after fastp trimmed the public reads at Q25, and only in-frame beta chains were retained. For every CDR3 protein sequence, its rows merge into one entry that carries the most common genes and DNA. The sample yields approximately 260,000 distinct CDR3 sequences; more than 40% were counted once. Together, the top ten hold around 15% of the sample. Specimen: peripheral blood mononuclear cells (PBMCs). The receptor set was obtained from a man aged 18 to 29 with type 2 diabetes.

J is TRBJ1-6 and V is TRBV12-3 or TRBV12-4; no reliable D call. The CDR3 contains 15 residues. Trimming shortened V by 3 bases and J by 6 bases, and 12 bases separated the two germline ends. CDR3 DNA sequence: TGTGCCAGCAGTTTGGTGGAGACCCTTAATTCACCCCTCCACTTT. It specifies CASSLVETLNSPLHF.

This chain joins TRBV4-1 and TRBJ1-5; no definite D call. This CDR3 region has 14 residues. CDR1 is MGHRA and CDR2 is YSYEKL in the germline V gene. Between the trimmed V and J ends, which lost 1 base and 4 bases, there was a span of 8 bases. CDR3 residues: CASSQGLRNQPQHF. Written as DNA, the CDR3 is TGCGCCAGCAGCCAAGGTCTCAGGAATCAGCCCCAGCATTTT.

The chain joins TRBV7-2 to TRBJ1-1; 9 bases line up with TRBD1. Germline CDR1 SGHTA, CDR2 FQGNSA. With 2 bases clipped from V and 3 bases from J, the junction kept 1 base outside the gene matches. The CDR3 has 14 residues. The CDR3 coding sequence is TGTGCCAGCAGCTTATGGGACAGGGACACTGAAGCTTTCTTT. Translating gives CASSLWDRDTEAFF.

This chain joins TRBV12-3 or TRBV12-4 and TRBJ1-6; D unresolved. This CDR3 has 16 residues. V was pared by 5 bases and J by 7 bases, with 18 bases between. For the CDR3, the DNA is TGTGCCAGCAGTGGGTTTGGGTCTAGTTCGAATTCACCCCTCCACTTT. It encodes CASSGFGSSSNSPLHF.

This rearrangement joins TRBV7-3 to TRBJ2-7, with TRBD2 identical over 8 bases. After removal of 3 bases from V and 4 bases from J, the junction contained 20 bases not matched to a gene. There are 19 residues in the CDR3. Germline CDR1 and CDR2: SGHTA and FQGTGA. In DNA form, the CDR3 reads TGTGCCAGCAGCTTCCCAACGATCGCTAGCGGGCCGCTTCGTTACGAGCAGTACTTC. Amino acids: CASSFPTIASGPLRYEQYF.

This clonotype was seen a handful of times. CDR3 residues: CASSIMSTQGREQYF. The CDR3 DNA is TGTGCCAGTAGTATAATGTCGACCCAAGGGCGCGAGCAGTACTTC. J is TRBJ2-7 and V is TRBV19, with D hard to call. From germline, CDR1 is LNHDA and CDR2 SQIVND (reference sequence). Trimming stripped 2 bases from V and 6 bases from J, with 17 bases between. This CDR3 region has 15 residues. The entire variable domain, with the rest obtained from reference TRBV19 and TRBJ2-7, is as follows: DGGITQSPKYLFRKEGQNVTLSCEQNLNHDAMYWYRQDPGQGLRLIYYSQIVNDFQKGDIAEGYSVSREKKESFPLTVTSAQKNPTAFYLCASSIMSTQGREQYFGPGTRLTVT.

This rearrangement joins TRBV12-3 or TRBV12-4 to TRBJ1-2, with D unclear. CDR3 size: 13 residues. The ends were cut back, 0 bases at V and 4 bases at J, with 6 bases in the middle. The chain's CDR3 is CASSLAGIYGYTF. CDR3 coding DNA: TGTGCCAGCAGTTTAGCAGGGATCTATGGCTACACCTTC.

With respect to this clonotype: The conserved phenylalanine or tryptophan is not found at the CDR3 terminus, so this likely reflects a read error. The chain combines TRBV14 with TRBJ2-7, with 7 nucleotides matching TRBD2. Trimming at V came to 0 bases and at J to 6 bases, leaving 2 bases not matched to a gene. Germline V lookup: CDR1 SGHDN, CDR2 FVKESK. The CDR3 contains 13 residues. CDR3 protein: CASSQEGGVEQYL. The CDR3 bases are TGTGCCAGCAGCCAAGAGGGAGGGGTCGAGCAGTACCTC.

The sample holds one count of this clonotype. The chain joins TRBV7-6 to TRBJ1-4; D gene unclear. This CDR3 region has 16 residues. CDR1 is SGHVS, CDR2 FNYEAQ, per germline. V lost 8 bases to trimming and J lost 3 bases, with 19 bases between them. The CDR3 bases are TGTGCCAGCGGCCCTATCGGGTGGAGGCCTAATGAAAAACTGTTTTTT. Translation gives CASGPIGWRPNEKLFF.

On this clonotype itself: It may be a read error: a sequence one base away is much more abundant. The chain employs TRBV10-1 and TRBJ1-1, with D unresolved. V lost 3 bases, J lost 4 bases, and 9 bases lay in between. Germline CDR1 reads WNHNN; CDR2 reads SYGVQD (reference sequence). The CDR3 totals 13 residues. Written as DNA, the CDR3 is TGCGCCAGCAGTGAAGGGCGGATCACTGAAGCTTTCTTT. Its protein is CASSEGRITEAFF.